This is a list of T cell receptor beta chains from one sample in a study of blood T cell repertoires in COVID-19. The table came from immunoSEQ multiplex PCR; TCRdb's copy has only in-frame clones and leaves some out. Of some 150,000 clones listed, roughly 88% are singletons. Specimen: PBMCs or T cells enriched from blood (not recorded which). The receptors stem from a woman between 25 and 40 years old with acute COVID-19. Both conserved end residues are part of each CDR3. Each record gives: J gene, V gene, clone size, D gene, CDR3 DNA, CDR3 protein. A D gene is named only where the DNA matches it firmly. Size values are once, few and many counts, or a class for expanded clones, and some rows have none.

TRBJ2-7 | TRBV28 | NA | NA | TGTGCCAGCAGTTTCCCTCCGGACAGAGAACTCTACGAGCAGTACTTC | CASSFPPDRELYEQYF
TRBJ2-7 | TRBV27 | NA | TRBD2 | TGTGCCAGCAGTCTCAGGCCGGGACTAGCGGGAGAGGGCTACGAGCAGTACTTC | CASSLRPGLAGEGYEQYF
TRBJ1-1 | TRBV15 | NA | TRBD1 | TGTGCCACCAGCAGAGATCACACAGGGGGCAAAGTGACTGAAGCTTTCTTT | CATSRDHTGGKVTEAFF
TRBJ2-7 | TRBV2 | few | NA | TGTGCCAGCAGTCCAGGAAACGAGCAGTACTTC | CASSPGNEQYF
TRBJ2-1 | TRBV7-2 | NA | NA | TGTGCCAGCAGCTTAGGTGGGGGCTACTCCTACAATGAGCAGTTCTTC | CASSLGGGYSYNEQFF
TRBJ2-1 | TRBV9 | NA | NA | TGTGCCAGCAGCGTCCTAGGGGGGGATTACAATGAGCAGTTCTTC | CASSVLGGDYNEQFF
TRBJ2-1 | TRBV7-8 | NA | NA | TGTGCCAGCAGCGTCCTTGCGGGAACGGGACTCTATGAGCAGTTCTTC | CASSVLAGTGLYEQFF
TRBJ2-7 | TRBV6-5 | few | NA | TGTGCCAGCAGTTACGGCGGGGTTATGTACGAGCAGTACTTC | CASSYGGVMYEQYF
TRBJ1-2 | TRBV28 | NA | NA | TGTGCCAGCAGTTTCGAGACAGGCCTCTATGGCTACACCTTC | CASSFETGLYGYTF
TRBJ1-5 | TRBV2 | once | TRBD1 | TGTGCCAGCAGTGAAGAGGGACAGGGGGTTCAGCCCCAGCATTTT | CASSEEGQGVQPQHF
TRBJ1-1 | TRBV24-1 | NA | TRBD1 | TGTGCCACCAGTGATACCCGACAGGGCGACACTGAAGCTTTCTTT | CATSDTRQGDTEAFF
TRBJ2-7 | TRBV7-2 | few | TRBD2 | TGTGCCAGCAGATACCGGGGACTAGCGGGAGTAGAGCAGTACTTC | CASRYRGLAGVEQYF
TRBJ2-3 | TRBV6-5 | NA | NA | TGTGCCAGCAGTTTAAGCGGAGGGGGCACAGATACGCAGTATTTT | CASSLSGGGTDTQYF
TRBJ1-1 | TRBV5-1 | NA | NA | TGCGCCAGCAGCGAAAAATACTCGGGGGGGTTAGGGATGAACACTGAAGCTTTCTTT | CASSEKYSGGLGMNTEAFF
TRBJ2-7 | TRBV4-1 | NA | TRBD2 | TGCGCCAGCAGCCACCGACTAGCGGGAGGCTACGAGCAGTACTTC | CASSHRLAGGYEQYF
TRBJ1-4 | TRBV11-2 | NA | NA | TGTGCCAGCAGCTTAGTGGCAGCGGGCCGACTGTTTTTT | CASSLVAAGRLFF
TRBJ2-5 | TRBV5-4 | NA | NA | TGTGCCAGCAGCCCCGTTTCGGGGGAGACCCAGTACTTC | CASSPVSGETQYF